Listed here are 15 T cell receptor beta chains from one sample, sequenced in a study of metastatic and nonmetastatic thyroid tumors. From the PCR reads, TCRdb re-called clones with MiXCR. The sample lists 30,000 to 35,000 clones, 15% occurring once. Not a single patient had been given any form of treatment at any point before undergoing thyroid surgery. The specimen sequenced was blood. The receptors were sampled from a male donor with papillary thyroid cancer or a benign thyroid nodule (not recorded which). Some clones in this sample may be carry-over from other donors' samples.

This clone was counted a few times. The chain is built from TRBV25-1 and TRBJ2-1, with a possible D match to TRBD2 (6 bases). CDR1 MGHDK and CDR2 SYGVNS come from the germline V gene. Deletions cut 3 bases from V and 1 base from J, with 16 bases between. The CDR3 length is 17 residues. CDR3 amino acids: CASSDPGGVDSYNEQFF. The CDR3 DNA follows: TGTGCCAGCAGTGACCCTGGAGGGGTGGATTCCTACAATGAGCAGTTCTTC.

A few counts support this clone. One end of the junction does not line up with germline, which may come from a read error. This chain links TRBV6-1 with TRBJ2-7; D perhaps matches TRBD1 (6 bases). Germline V gene sequence: CDR1 MNHNS, CDR2 SASEGT. The CDR3 runs to 13 residues. CDR3 loop: CASSERDTGPPDF. The CDR3 DNA follows: TGTGCCAGCAGTGAACGGGACACGGGGCCCCCGGACTTC.

The chain combines TRBV30 with TRBJ2-3; the D gene is possibly TRBD2 (7 bases). Trimming removed 6 bases at V and 0 bases at J, with 10 bases between. The CDR3 extends over 13 amino acids. Germline assignment: CDR1 GTSNPN and CDR2 SVGIG (reference sequence). The CDR3 nucleotides are TGTGCCTGTGGGGGGGCGAGCACAGATACGCAGTATTTT. This sequence encodes CACGGASTDTQYF.

In its sample, this clone was seen many times. The rearrangement uses TRBV10-3 and TRBJ1-2; no reliable D call. Trimming took off 4 bases at V and 2 bases at J, with 14 bases between the two ends. The CDR3 runs to 15 residues. The germline CDR1 and CDR2 sequences are ENHRY and SYGVKD. The CDR3 sequence is CAISGGSSGNYGYTF. CDR3 coding DNA: TGTGCCATCAGTGGCGGAAGCTCTGGGAACTATGGCTACACCTTC.

This clone has ten or more counts. The chain links TRBV10-3 to TRBJ1-2; TRBD1 matches 11 bases. CDR3 size: 16 residues. V lost 3 bases and J lost 7; bases outside the gene matches: 10. The germline V gene has CDR1 ENHRY and CDR2 SYGVKD. The DNA for the CDR3 is TGTGCCATCAGTGACCCCGTTGGACAGGGGGCTAGTGGCTACACCTTC. Translating gives CAISDPVGQGASGYTF.

This clone was found many times. V gene TRBV18 combines with J gene TRBJ1-4; no firm D call. V lost 3 bases and J lost 6, with 11 bases in between. The CDR3 runs 14 residues. Germline values: CDR1 KGHSH, CDR2 LQKENI. CDR3 residues: CASSPGAMDEKLFF. As DNA, the CDR3 is TGTGCCAGCTCACCCGGAGCTATGGATGAAAAACTGTTTTTT.

As concerns this clone: Germline is not matched at one junction end, which may reflect a read error. The V gene is TRBV6-2 or TRBV6-3, the J gene TRBJ1-2, with D possibly being TRBD1 (6 bases). From germline, CDR1 is MNHEY and CDR2 SVGEGT. The CDR3 contains 16 residues. For the CDR3, the DNA is TGTGCCAGCAGCTTTTCCCGCAACAGGGCCGACTATTGCTACACCTTC. Protein: CASSFSRNRADYCYTF.

There are a few counts of this clone. This chain connects TRBV12-5 to TRBJ2-1, with 7 bases fitting TRBD2. The CDR3 runs 12 residues. After removal of 6 bases from V and 8 bases from J, the junction contained 4 bases not matched to a gene. Germline V gene data show CDR1 as LGHNT and CDR2 as FRNRAP. CDR3 region: CASGGSGDEQFF. The CDR3 bases are TGTGCTAGTGGGGGCAGCGGGGATGAGCAGTTCTTC.

The CDR3 sequence is CASSAGQGEQFF. In DNA, the CDR3 is TGTGCCAGCAGTGCTGGACAGGGTGAGCAGTTCTTC. The chain links TRBV6-1 to TRBJ2-1, with TRBD1 matching over 8 bases. In germline, CDR1 is MNHNS, CDR2 SASEGT. The CDR3 is 12 amino acids. V dropped 4 bases and J dropped 9; count of bases not matched to a gene: 2.

This clone has a handful of counts. V gene TRBV12-3 or TRBV12-4 combines with J gene TRBJ1-2; no clear D gene. V lost 0 bases and J lost 10, with 6 bases in between. This CDR3 comprises 11 residues. Here the CDR3 reads CASSLASTYTF. For the CDR3, the DNA is TGTGCCAGCAGTTTAGCGAGTACCTACACCTTC.

This clone appeared a few times. One junction end does not reproduce the germline sequence, and a read error may be involved. The gene calls are TRBV5-1 and TRBJ1-3, with TRBD1 as a possible D gene (6 bases). The germline CDR1 and CDR2 sequences are SGHRS and YFSETQ. The length of the CDR3 is 15 residues. This CDR3 reads CASSLTQGTGNTICF. CDR3 nucleotides: TGCGCCAGCAGCTTAACTCAGGGGACTGGAAACACCATATGCTTT.

In this sample, this clone turned up many times. This sequence joins TRBV20-1 and TRBJ1-1, with 7 bases matching TRBD1. With V trimmed by 8 bases and J by 5 bases, 11 bases remained unmatched. Germline V gene sequence: CDR1 DFQATT, CDR2 SNEGSKA (reference sequence). The CDR3 is 13 residues long. CDR3 protein: CSWRTGVGTEAFF. The CDR3 DNA reads as TGCAGTTGGCGCACAGGGGTAGGGACTGAAGCTTTCTTT.

This clone was detected many times. The chain is built from TRBV12-3 or TRBV12-4 and TRBJ1-5, with D possibly TRBD1 on 5 matching bases. This CDR3 contains 15 residues. The V end lost 5 bases, the J end lost 4 bases, and 15 bases lay between the germline ends. The CDR3 nucleotides are TGTGCCAGCAGTCGAGGGGCCGGCCTTAATCAGCCCCAGCATTTT. This codes for CASSRGAGLNQPQHF.

J is TRBJ1-2 and V is TRBV6-2 or TRBV6-3; TRBD1 is a possible D gene (6 bases). V was cut by 3 bases and J by 8 bases, with 13 bases left in between. From germline, CDR1 is MNHEY and CDR2 SVGEGT. The CDR3 is 13 residues long. The CDR3 here is CASSYMTGWGYTF. CDR3 nucleotides: TGTGCCAGCAGTTATATGACAGGATGGGGCTACACCTTC.

This clone was detected many times. The V gene is TRBV11-3, the J gene TRBJ1-2; TRBD1 agrees at 8 bases. After removal of 1 base from V and 6 bases from J, the junction contained 4 bases not matched to a gene. Germline-derived CDR1 and CDR2 are SGHNT and YENEEA. CDR3 length: 14 amino acids. Here the CDR3 reads CASSLGSGGDGYTF. In nucleotides, the CDR3 is TGTGCCAGCAGCTTAGGGTCAGGGGGCGATGGCTACACCTTC.